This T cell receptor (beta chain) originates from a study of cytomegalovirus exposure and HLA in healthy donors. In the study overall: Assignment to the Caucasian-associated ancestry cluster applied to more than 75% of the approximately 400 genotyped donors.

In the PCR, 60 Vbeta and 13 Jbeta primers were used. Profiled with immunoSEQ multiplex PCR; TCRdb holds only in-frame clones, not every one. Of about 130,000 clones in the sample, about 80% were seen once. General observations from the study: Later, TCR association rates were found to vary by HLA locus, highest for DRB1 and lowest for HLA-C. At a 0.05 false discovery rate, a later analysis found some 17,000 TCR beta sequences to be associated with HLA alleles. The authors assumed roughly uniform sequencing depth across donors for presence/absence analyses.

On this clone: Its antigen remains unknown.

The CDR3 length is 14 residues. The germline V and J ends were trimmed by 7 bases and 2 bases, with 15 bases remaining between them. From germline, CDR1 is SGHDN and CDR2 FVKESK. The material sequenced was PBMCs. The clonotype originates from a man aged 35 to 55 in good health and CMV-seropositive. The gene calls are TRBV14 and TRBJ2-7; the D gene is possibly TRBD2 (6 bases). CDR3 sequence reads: CASTEGTPPYEQYF. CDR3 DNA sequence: TGTGCCAGCACGGAGGGGACGCCACCCTACGAGCAGTACTTC. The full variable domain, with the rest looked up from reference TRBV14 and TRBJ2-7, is EAGVTQFPSHSVIEKGQTVTLRCDPISGHDNLYWYRRVMGKEIKFLLHFVKESKQDESGMPNNRFLAERTGGTYSTLKVQPAELEDSGVYFCASTEGTPPYEQYFGPGTRLTVT.